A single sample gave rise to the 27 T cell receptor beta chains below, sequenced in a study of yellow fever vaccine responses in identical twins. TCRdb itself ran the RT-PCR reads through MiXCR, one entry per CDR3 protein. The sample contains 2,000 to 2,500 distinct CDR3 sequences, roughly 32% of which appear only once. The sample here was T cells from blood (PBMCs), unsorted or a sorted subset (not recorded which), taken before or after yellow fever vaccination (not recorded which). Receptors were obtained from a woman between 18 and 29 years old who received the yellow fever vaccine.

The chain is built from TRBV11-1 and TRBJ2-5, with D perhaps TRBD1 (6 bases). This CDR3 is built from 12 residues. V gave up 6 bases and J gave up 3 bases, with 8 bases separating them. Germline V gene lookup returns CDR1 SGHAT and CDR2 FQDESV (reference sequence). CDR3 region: CASSPGEETQYF. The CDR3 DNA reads TGTGCCAGCAGTCCAGGGGAAGAGACCCAGTACTTC.

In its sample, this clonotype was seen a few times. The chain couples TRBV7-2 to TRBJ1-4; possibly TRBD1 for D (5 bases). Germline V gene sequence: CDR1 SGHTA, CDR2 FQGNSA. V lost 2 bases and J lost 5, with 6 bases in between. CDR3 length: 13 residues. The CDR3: CASSLNRNEKLFF. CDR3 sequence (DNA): TGTGCCAGCAGCTTAAACAGGAATGAAAAACTGTTTTTT. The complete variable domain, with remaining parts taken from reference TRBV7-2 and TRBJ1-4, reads GAGVSQSPSNKVTEKGKDVELRCDPISGHTALYWYRQSLGQGLEFLIYFQGNSAPDKSGLPSDRFSAERTGGSVSTLTIQRTQQEDSAVYLCASSLNRNEKLFFGSGTQLSVL.

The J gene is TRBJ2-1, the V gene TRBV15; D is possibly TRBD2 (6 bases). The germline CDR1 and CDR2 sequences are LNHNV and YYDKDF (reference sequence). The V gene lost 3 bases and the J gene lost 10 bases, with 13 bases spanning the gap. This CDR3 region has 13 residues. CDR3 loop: CATSRTVAGEQFF. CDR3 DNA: TGTGCCACCAGCAGGACGGTGGCGGGAGAGCAGTTCTTC. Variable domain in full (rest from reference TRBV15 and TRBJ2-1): DAMVIQNPRYQVTQFGKPVTLSCSQTLNHNVMYWYQQKSSQAPKLLFHYYDKDFNNEADTPDNFQSRRPNTSFCFLDIRSPGLGDTAMYLCATSRTVAGEQFFGPGTRLTVL.

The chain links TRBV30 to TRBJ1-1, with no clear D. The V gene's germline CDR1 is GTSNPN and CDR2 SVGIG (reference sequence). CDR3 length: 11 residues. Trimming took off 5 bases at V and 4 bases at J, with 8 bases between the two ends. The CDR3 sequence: CAWLRATEAFF. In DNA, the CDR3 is TGTGCCTGGCTCCGGGCCACTGAAGCTTTCTTT.

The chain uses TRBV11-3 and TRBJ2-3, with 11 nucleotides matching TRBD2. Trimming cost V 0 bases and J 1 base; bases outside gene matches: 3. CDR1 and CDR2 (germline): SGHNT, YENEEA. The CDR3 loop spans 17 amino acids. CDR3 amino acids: CASSLELAGVGTDTQYF. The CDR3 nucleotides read TGTGCCAGCAGCTTAGAACTAGCGGGAGTCGGCACAGATACGCAGTATTTT.

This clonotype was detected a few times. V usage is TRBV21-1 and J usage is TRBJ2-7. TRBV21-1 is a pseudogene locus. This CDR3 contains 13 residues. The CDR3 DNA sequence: TGTGCCAGCAAGGCAGAAAGCTCCTACGAGCAGTACTTC. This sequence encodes CASKAESSYEQYF.

CDR3 DNA: TGTGCCACCAGCAGAGATCACAGGGCGTCCTCTGGAAACACCATATATTTT. Its protein product is CATSRDHRASSGNTIYF. This rearrangement joins TRBV15 to TRBJ1-3; D possibly corresponds to TRBD1 (6 bases). The V gene lost 0 bases and the J gene lost 0 bases, with 12 bases spanning the gap. CDR3 length: 17 residues. Germline CDR1 and CDR2: LNHNV and YYDKDF (reference sequence). The full variable domain, with the rest looked up from reference TRBV15 and TRBJ1-3, is DAMVIQNPRYQVTQFGKPVTLSCSQTLNHNVMYWYQQKSSQAPKLLFHYYDKDFNNEADTPDNFQSRRPNTSFCFLDIRSPGLGDTAMYLCATSRDHRASSGNTIYFGEGSWLTVV.

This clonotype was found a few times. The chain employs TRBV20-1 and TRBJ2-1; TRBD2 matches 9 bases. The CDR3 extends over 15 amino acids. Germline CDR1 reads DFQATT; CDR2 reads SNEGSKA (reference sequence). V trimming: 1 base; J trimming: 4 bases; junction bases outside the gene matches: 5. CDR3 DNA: TGCAGTGCTAGAGTAGGCCTAGCGGGGTACAATGAGCAGTTCTTC. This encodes CSARVGLAGYNEQFF.

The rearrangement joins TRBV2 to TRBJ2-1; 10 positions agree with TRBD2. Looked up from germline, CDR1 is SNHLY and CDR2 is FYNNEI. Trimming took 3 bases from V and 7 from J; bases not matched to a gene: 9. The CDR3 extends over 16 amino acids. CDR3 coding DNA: TGTGCCAGCAGTGACGGCCAAGCGGGGGGGCTGAATGAGCAGTTCTTC. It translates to CASSDGQAGGLNEQFF.

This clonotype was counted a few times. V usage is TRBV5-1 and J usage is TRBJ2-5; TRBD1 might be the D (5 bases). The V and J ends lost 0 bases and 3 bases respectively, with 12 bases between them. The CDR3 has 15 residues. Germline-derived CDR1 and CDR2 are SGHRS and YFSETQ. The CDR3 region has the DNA TGCGCCAGCAGCTTGGATGGCAGGGAAAAAGAGACCCAGTACTTC. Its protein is CASSLDGREKETQYF.

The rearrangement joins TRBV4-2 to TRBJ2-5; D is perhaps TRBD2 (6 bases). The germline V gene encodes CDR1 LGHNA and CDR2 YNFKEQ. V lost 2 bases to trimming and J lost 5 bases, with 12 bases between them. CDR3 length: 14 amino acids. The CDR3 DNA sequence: TGTGCCAGCAGCCAAAGGCGGGGTCGGGAGACCCAGTACTTC. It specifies CASSQRRGRETQYF.

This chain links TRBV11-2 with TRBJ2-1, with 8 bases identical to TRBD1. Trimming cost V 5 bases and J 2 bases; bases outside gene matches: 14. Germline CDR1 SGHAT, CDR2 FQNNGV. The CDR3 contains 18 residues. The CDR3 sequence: CASSTGQGSWGTYNEQFF. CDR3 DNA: TGTGCCAGCAGCACTGGACAGGGATCGTGGGGGACCTACAATGAGCAGTTCTTC.

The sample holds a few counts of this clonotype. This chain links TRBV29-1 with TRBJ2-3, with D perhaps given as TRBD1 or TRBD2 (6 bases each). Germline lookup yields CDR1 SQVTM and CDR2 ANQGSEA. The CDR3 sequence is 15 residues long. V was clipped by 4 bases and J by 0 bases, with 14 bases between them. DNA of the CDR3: TGCAGCGTTGCACAGGGACTCCTCAGCACAGATACGCAGTATTTT. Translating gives CSVAQGLLSTDTQYF.

The CDR3 nucleotides read TGTGCCAGCAGTTGGACAGCCCTCGAAGCTTTCTTT. Amino acid sequence: CASSWTALEAFF. This chain uses TRBV2 with TRBJ1-1; D might be TRBD1 (6 bases). V was clipped by 5 bases and J by 8 bases, with 12 bases between them. Germline assignment: CDR1 SNHLY and CDR2 FYNNEI. CDR3 length: 12 amino acids.

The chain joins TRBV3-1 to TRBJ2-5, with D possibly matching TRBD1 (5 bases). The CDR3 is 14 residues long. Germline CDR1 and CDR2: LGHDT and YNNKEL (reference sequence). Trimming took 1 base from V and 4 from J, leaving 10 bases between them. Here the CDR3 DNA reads TGTGCCAGCAGCCAAGGACAGATAATAGAGACCCAGTACTTC. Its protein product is CASSQGQIIETQYF.

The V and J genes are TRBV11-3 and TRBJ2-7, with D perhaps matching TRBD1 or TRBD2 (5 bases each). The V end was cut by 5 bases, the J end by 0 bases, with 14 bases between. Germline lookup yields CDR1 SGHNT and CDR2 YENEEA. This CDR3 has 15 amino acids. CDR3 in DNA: TGTGCCAGCAGCCAAAGGTGGGGGAACTCCTACGAGCAGTACTTC. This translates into CASSQRWGNSYEQYF.

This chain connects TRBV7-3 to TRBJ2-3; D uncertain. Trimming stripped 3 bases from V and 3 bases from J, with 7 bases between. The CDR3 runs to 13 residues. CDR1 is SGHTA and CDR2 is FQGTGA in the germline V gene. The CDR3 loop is CASSLDPTDTQYF. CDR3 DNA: TGTGCCAGCAGCTTGGACCCGACAGATACGCAGTATTTT.

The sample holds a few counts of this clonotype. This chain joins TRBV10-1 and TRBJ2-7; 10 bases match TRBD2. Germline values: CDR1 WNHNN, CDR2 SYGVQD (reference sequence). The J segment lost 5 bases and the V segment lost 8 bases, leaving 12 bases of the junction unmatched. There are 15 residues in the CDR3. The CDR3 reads CASQVASGSSHEQYF. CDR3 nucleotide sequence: TGCGCCAGCCAAGTAGCTAGCGGGAGTTCACACGAGCAGTACTTC.

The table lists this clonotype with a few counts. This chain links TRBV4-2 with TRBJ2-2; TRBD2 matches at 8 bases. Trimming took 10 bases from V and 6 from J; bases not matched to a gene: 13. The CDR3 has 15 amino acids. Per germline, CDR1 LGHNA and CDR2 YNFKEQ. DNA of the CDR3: TGTGCCACAAAAGCCCGTCCGGGAGGGTCCGGGGAGCTGTTTTTT. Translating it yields CATKARPGGSGELFF.

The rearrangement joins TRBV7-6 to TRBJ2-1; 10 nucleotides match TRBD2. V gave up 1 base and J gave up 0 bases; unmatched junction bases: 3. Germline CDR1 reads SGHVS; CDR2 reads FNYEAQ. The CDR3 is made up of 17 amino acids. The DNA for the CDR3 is TGTGCCAGCAGCTTAGGGGCTAGCGGGAGCTCCTACAATGAGCAGTTCTTC. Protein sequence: CASSLGASGSSYNEQFF.

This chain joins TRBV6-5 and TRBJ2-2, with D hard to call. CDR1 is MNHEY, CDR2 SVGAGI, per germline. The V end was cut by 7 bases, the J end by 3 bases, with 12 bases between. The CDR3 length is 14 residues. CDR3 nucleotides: TGTGCCAGCACCAAACAGACTGACACCGGGGAGCTGTTTTTT. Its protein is CASTKQTDTGELFF.

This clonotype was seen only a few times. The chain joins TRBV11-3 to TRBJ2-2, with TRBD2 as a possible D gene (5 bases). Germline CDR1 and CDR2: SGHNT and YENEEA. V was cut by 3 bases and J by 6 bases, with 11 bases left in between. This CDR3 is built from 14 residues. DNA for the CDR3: TGTGCCAGCAGCTTGGGCCCTAGCTCCGGGGAGCTGTTTTTT. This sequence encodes CASSLGPSSGELFF.

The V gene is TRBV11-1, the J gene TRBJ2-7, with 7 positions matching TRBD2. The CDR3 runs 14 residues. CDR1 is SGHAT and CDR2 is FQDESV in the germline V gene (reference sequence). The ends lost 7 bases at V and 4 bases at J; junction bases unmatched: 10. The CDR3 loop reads CASTPGLERYEQYF. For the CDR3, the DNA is TGTGCCAGCACACCCGGACTAGAAAGATACGAGCAGTACTTC.

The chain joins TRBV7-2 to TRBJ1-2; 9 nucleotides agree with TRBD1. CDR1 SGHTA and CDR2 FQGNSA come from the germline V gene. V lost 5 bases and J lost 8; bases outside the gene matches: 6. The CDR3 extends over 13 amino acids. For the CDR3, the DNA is TGTGCCAGCAGCATAACAGGGGGCGCCGGCTACACCTTC. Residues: CASSITGGAGYTF. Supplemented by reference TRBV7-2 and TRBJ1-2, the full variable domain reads GAGVSQSPSNKVTEKGKDVELRCDPISGHTALYWYRQSLGQGLEFLIYFQGNSAPDKSGLPSDRFSAERTGGSVSTLTIQRTQQEDSAVYLCASSITGGAGYTFGSGTRLTVV.

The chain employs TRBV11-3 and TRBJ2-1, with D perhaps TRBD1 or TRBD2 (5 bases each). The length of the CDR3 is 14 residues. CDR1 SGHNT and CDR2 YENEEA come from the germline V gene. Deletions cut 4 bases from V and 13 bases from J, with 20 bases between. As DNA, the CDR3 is TGTGCCAGCAGCTCCCGGGGACGCTATGAAGAACAGTTCTTC. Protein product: CASSSRGRYEEQFF.

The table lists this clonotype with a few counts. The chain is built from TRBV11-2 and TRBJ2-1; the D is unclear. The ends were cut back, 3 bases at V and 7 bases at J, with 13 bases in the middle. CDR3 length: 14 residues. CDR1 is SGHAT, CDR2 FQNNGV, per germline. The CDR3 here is CASSLSSIKNEQFF. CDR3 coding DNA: TGTGCCAGCAGCTTGTCTAGTATCAAAAATGAGCAGTTCTTC.

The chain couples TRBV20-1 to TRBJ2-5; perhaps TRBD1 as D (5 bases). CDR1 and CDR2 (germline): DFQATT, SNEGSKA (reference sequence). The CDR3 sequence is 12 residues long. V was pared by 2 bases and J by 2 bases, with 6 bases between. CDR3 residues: CSARTGQETQYF. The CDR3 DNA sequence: TGCAGTGCTAGAACAGGTCAAGAGACCCAGTACTTC.